This entry features one T cell receptor (beta chain) sequence. Its antigen is not yet known. Per-nucleotide qualities are absent, and no much larger clonotype sits a single base away. These data are taken from a study of Ad26.COV2.S vaccination and SARS-CoV-2 variants (dated by TCRdb to the early 2020s). About the investigation overall: Donors in the vaccine arm were drawn from COV1001, a phase I-IIa trial of Ad26.COV2.S in healthy adults that was multicentre, randomized, double-blind and placebo-controlled. Dosing of Ad26.COV2.S was intramuscular, at either 5x10^10 or 1x10^11 viral particles, delivered as one shot or as two shots spaced 56 days apart. TCRbeta repertoire sequencing served as the tool for gauging how specific and how broad the SARS-CoV-2-reactive T cell receptors were following Ad26.COV2.S vaccination. The TCR-sequenced set comprised about 32 samples: 19 Ad26.COV2.S vaccine recipients, 5 placebo recipients and 8 SARS-CoV-2 convalescent individuals. Participants in the trial were split at random into five groups of five each, receiving low-dose or high-dose Ad26.COV2.S once or twice, or else placebo on both occasions. Blinding of investigators to trial group allocation was maintained during experiments and outcome assessment. What the work shows at the level of the full study, not this receptor alone: Higher spike-specific TCR breadth was observed in Ad26.COV2.S recipients than in placebo recipients (P = 0.0014). After vaccination, spike-specific CD8+ and CD4+ T cell responses were reported to show substantial breadth. According to the authors, total T cell responses may have been underestimated by the TCR breadth and depth analyses. Comparing responses between vaccine doses or regimens was not something the study was powered to do. Vaccine and placebo recipients had comparable non-spike TCR breadth, which fits with the vaccine containing only spike.

TCRbeta CDR3 regions were sequenced with the immunoSEQ Assay. After extraction, genomic DNA underwent amplification by bias-controlled multiplex PCR, followed by high-throughput sequencing. Per the authors' processing: To quantify the absolute abundance of each unique TCRbeta CDR3 region, sequences were collapsed and filtered. T cell fraction was estimated by normalizing TCRbeta template counts to usable DNA, with usable DNA measured through amplification of reference genes found in all nucleated cells. Repertoire TCRs were annotated as SARS-CoV-2-specific by exact matching of V gene, CDR3 amino acid sequence and J gene to a known reactive TCR set. The reference SARS-CoV-2 TCR set came from MIRA and was filtered for enrichment in COVID-19-positive ImmuneCODE repertoires, removing public or cross-reactive TCRs. Using the MIRA antigens, annotated TCRs were further analysed by specific ORF or by position within an ORF. Breadth was defined as the number of annotated unique rearrangements divided by the total number of unique productive rearrangements, and depth was defined as the summed frequency of the annotated unique rearrangements. TCR breadth was compared between groups using two-sided Wilcoxon rank-sum tests. TCRdb retrieved this table from immuneACCESS and kept in-frame rearrangements only. Not all clones are present; in checked studies, unresolved V genes account for under half, and no reason is known for the remainder. That table is the source of V, J and clone size, and D and trimming were worked out from the DNA. This sample comprises approximately 280,000 clones, roughly 86% of them detected only once. Jointly, the top ten make up under 4% of the sample.

CDR1 and CDR2, per the germline V gene (reference sequence), are SEHNR and FQNEAQ. The CDR3 goes from the cysteine to the phenylalanine over 16 residues. Only the CDR3 part of the read is kept: 48 bases, read in frame from the first base. V is pruned by 5 bases and J by 0 bases, leaving 5 bases of the junction without a gene match. Taken with the paper, the label for treatment or condition translates to: around 19 received Ad26.COV2.S at low or high dose, single or two shots; 5 received placebo; per-sample allocation not given. Repertoires of vaccine and placebo recipients were sequenced from samples collected on day 63 after the first injection. Between 29 July and 7 August 2020, Cohort 1b enrolled 25 adults aged 18-55 years at one site in Boston, USA. Ad26.COV2.S was a replication-incompetent adenovirus type 26 vector that expressed a prefusion-stabilized SARS-CoV-2 spike protein derived from the original Wuhan strain.

This clonotype was obtained from a person aged 18-60 years who received the Ad26.COV2.S COVID-19 vaccine or a placebo. Sequenced here: peripheral blood, sampled in a trial of Ad26.COV2.S vaccine versus placebo. This chain joins TRBV7-9 to TRBJ2-1; 9 junctional bases match TRBD1. Read as DNA, the sequence is TGTGCCAGCAGCACCGACAGGGGGGGCTCCTACAATGAGCAGTTCTTC. It translates as CASSTDRGGSYNEQFF.